This T cell receptor (beta chain) was sequenced for a study of T-cell memory formation after mild COVID-19 (dated by TCRdb to the early 2020s). About the study as a whole: Most TCR sequence clusters were specific to one of the two donors. Longitudinal TCRalpha and TCRbeta repertoire sequencing tracked T-cell clones expanding and contracting after mild COVID-19 in two donors. The cohort was made up of two young adult volunteers, one female and one male, who were previously healthy.

As to this clonotype: Its antigen specificity is not known. Base qualities are not at hand, and no much larger clone is one base apart.

PBMCs were isolated by Ficoll-Paque density gradient centrifugation. The paper's findings and limits, for the study overall: Clones that contracted from day 15 to 85 showed balanced CD4/CD8 phenotypes, whereas a second wave of clones that expanded from day 15 to 37 leaned towards CD4+. The second-wave clones that peaked on day 37 were not confirmed to be SARS-CoV-2 specific. Contracting CD4+ clones appeared mostly in the CM and EM memory subsets, whereas CD8+ clones were enriched in EMRA. Only two mild cases were covered in the study, and larger cohorts including severe cases with pre-infection samples were considered necessary. Some responding clones were found in pre-infection memory, which suggests that pre-existing cross-reactive memory T cells took part in the SARS-CoV-2 response.

Reads for this sample came from an Illumina NovaSeq 6000. TCRalpha and TCRbeta cDNA libraries were constructed by 5'RACE with constant-segment primers, with sample barcodes and unique molecular identifiers being introduced. RNA was extracted from every sample with Trizol reagent. Amplification of the libraries took two PCR steps, and the second step added a second sample barcode plus Illumina TruSeq adapters. Libraries were sequenced on an Illumina NovaSeq with 2 x 150 bp paired-end reads. The source study handled its data this way. Demultiplexing of reads and collapsing into UMI-guided consensus sequences were performed with migec v1.2.7. With mixcr v2.1.11, UMI consensuses were aligned to TRA and TRB V and J templates and assembled into clonotypes. A clonotype was counted as expanded or contracted only if both edgeR and NoisET called the change significant, with noise models trained on biological replicates. For edgeR calls, the cutoffs were a false discovery rate-adjusted p below 0.01 and a log2 fold-change threshold of 1. As an exploratory analysis of dynamics, max-normalized trajectories of the 1000 most abundant clonotypes were examined by PCA with hierarchical clustering. The CD4 or CD8 phenotype of responding clones was assigned using the separately sequenced CD4+ and CD8+ repertoires. TCRdb trimmed public reads at Q25 via fastp, called clones via MiXCR and kept in-frame beta chains. One record per CDR3 amino acid sequence lists the most common genes and DNA. TCRdb's processing, not the study's, gives the V and J calls here. A total of over 60,000 distinct CDR3 sequences appear in this sample, 15% to 20% of them only once. The ten largest clones take up 25% to 35% of the sample.

Germline trimming: 6 bases from V, 3 bases from J; junction bases outside gene matches: 15. The germline V gene encodes CDR1 MNHEY and CDR2 SVGAGI. The CDR3 numbers 18 residues from cysteine through phenylalanine. The kept DNA is CDR3 alone, 54 bases in frame from the first base. Recombination connected TRBV6-5 to TRBJ1-5, and 9 junction bases match TRBD1. This receptor was identified in an adult woman who had mild COVID-19 (a few samples of this study predate the infection). The sample titles of this study are shuffled in the database, so cell type and time point are left out; the donor was told from shared clones. Sequencing was carried out using PBMCs or a T cell subset sorted from them (not recorded which). The CDR3 sequence is CASRTDLQGAPYNQPQHF. Read as DNA, the sequence is TGTGCCAGCAGGACCGATCTACAGGGGGCCCCCTACAATCAGCCCCAGCATTTT.